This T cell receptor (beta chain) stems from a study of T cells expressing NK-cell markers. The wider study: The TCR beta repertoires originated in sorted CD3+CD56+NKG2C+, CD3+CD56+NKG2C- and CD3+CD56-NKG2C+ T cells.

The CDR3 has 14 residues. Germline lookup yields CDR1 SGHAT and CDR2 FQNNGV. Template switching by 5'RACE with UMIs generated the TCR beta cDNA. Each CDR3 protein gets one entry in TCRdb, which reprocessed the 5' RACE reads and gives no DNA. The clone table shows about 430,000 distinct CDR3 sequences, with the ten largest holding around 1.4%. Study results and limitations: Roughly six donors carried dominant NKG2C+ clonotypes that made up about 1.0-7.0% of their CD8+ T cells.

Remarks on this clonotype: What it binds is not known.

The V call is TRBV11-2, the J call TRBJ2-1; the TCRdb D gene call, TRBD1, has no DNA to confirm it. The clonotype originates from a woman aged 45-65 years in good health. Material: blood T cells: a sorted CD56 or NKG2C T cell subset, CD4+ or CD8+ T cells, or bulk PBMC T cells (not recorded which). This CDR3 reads CASSSGQGVGEQFF.